This TCR beta chain was captured by sequencing in a study of cytomegalovirus exposure and HLA in healthy donors. The CDR3 is 13 amino acids. The germline V and J ends were trimmed by 2 bases and 5 bases, with 10 bases remaining between them. Germline V CDR1 and CDR2: SGHDT, YYEEEE. The PCR ran on 60 Vbeta and 13 Jbeta primers. Assay used: immunoSEQ multiplex PCR; TCRdb lists only in-frame clones, some missing. The data contain about 180,000 clones, roughly 85% of them singletons. Study-level points and caveats: For most TCR beta V segments, an earlier analysis put the productive rate at about 90% or about 30% of the time. CMV serostatus was the sole immune exposure data available.

In the case of this clone: What it recognizes is unknown.

The origin of this receptor is a woman in her forties in good health and CMV-seronegative. The chain is built from TRBV5-6 and TRBJ2-5; D gene ambiguous. The sequencing sample was made of PBMCs. The CDR3 spells CASSLRPGETQYF. DNA of the CDR3: TGTGCCAGCAGCTTAAGGCCCGGGGAGACCCAGTACTTC.